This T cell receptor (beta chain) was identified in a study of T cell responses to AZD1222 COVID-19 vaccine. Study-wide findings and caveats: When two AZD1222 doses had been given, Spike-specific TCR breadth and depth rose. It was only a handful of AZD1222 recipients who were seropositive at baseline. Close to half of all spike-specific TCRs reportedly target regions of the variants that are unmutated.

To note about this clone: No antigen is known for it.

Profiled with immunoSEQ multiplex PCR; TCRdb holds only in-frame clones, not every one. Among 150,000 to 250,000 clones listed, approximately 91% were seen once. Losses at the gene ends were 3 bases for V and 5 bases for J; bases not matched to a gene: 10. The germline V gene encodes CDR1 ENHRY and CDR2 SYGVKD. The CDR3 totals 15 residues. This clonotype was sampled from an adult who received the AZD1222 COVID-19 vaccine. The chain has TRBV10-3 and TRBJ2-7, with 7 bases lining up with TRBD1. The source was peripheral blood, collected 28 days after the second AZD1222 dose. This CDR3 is CAISDPGQAGNEQYF. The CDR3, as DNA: TGTGCCATCAGTGACCCCGGACAGGCTGGAAACGAGCAGTACTTC.